This T cell receptor beta chain was found in a study of beta chain features in type 1 diabetes. In its sample, this clone was seen a few times. Antigen unknown. The V end was cut by 2 bases, the J end by 4 bases, with 6 bases between. Germline V lookup: CDR1 SNHLY, CDR2 FYNNEI. The CDR3 runs to 12 residues. Since all of the isolated RNA was reverse transcribed, expressed TCRB transcripts were what got sequenced. The table came from immunoSEQ multiplex PCR; TCRdb's copy has only in-frame clones and leaves some out. This sample has 310,000 or so clones; approximately 10% occur once, and the top ten carry around 1%. Findings of the study overall: TCRB CDR3s were moderately but significantly shorter in Type 1 diabetes patients in all four CD4+ subsets.

This TCR came from a man aged 30 to 39 with type 1 diabetes. The chain has TRBV2 and TRBJ2-7; D is uncertain. Sequencing was performed on central memory CD4+ T cells from blood. The CDR3 here is CASSEMGYEQYF. Here the CDR3 DNA reads TGTGCCAGCAGTGAAATGGGATACGAGCAGTACTTC.